This TCR beta chain was retrieved from a study of shared clonotypes between healthy human individuals. As handled by the study authors: Owing to the provision of junction-only sequences devoid of quality scores by immunoSEQ, filtering differed. Clones were read by immunoSEQ multiplex PCR, and TCRdb kept only the in-frame ones, dropping some. The V and J calls and clone size were taken over from that table, and D and trimming were inferred from the DNA. This sample has approximately 1,500,000 clones, with around 98% found just once. Whole-study findings and limits: Genetic and exposure-history diversity was limited by the small donor number.

Comments on this clone: The target antigen is unknown.

Per the germline V gene, CDR1 is MNHEY and CDR2 is SMNVEV (reference sequence). V trimming: 5 bases; J trimming: 3 bases; junction bases outside the gene matches: 12. The CDR3 contains 16 residues. The sequencing sample was made of naive CD4+ T cells sorted from blood. This sample's subset: CD45RA+ positively selected. The sequence was collected from a man aged 25-45 years in good health. V usage is TRBV27 and J usage is TRBJ2-7; 8 bases map to TRBD2. The CDR3 loop reads CASSPYGGGADYEQYF. CDR3 coding DNA: TGTGCCAGCAGTCCCTACGGGGGGGGCGCGGACTACGAGCAGTACTTC.